This TCR beta chain was documented in a study of a mutant IDH1 vaccine in newly diagnosed glioma. Study at large: The therapy given earlier, which was standard therapy, consisted of radiotherapy, temozolomide, or both, and most of the patients received both.

With regard to this clone: As yet, its antigen is unknown.

Trimming cost V 7 bases and J 0 bases, with 7 bases left between them. Germline loops: CDR1 MNHEY, CDR2 SVGAGI. This CDR3 spans 13 amino acids. As to time point: week 5, during vaccination. Each dose delivered 300 ug of mutant IDH1 20-mer peptide subcutaneously with imiquimod. Tumors from donors were new WHO grade 3 or 4 IDH1-mutant astrocytomas with ATRX loss. The protocol was immunoSEQ multiplex PCR, while the TCRdb copy is restricted to in-frame clones and leaves out a portion. The data show 40,000 to 55,000 clones, with 78% seen just once and roughly 4.8% held by the top ten. Points from the study as a whole: Changes in top peripheral clonotypes did not appear linked to pseudoprogression.

The sample was PBMCs, taken from a glioma patient whose treatment included an IDH1 peptide vaccine. The TCR comes from a man aged 50 to 60 with glioma. V is TRBV6-5 and J is TRBJ1-5; D is ambiguous. This chain's CDR3 is CASKRDSNQPQHF. The CDR3 DNA follows: TGTGCCAGCAAAAGGGATAGCAATCAGCCCCAGCATTTT.